This T cell receptor (beta chain) comes out of a study of molecular identifiers for immune sequencing clone quantification. Study results and limitations: Among about a million naive cells, as was reported, spiked Jurkat TCR RNA from one cell was detectable.

A single record per CDR3 protein comes from TCRdb applying MiXCR to the PCR reads. This sample has more than 550,000 distinct CDR3 sequences, with less than 30% found just once. Per the germline V gene, CDR1 is PRHDT and CDR2 is FYEKMQ (reference sequence). V lost 5 bases to trimming and J lost 9 bases; unmatched junction nucleotides: 11. The CDR3 sequence is 16 residues long. When naive CD8 T cells were sorted, they were gated as CD8+CD4-CCR7+CD45RA+. On this clonotype itself: Its target is unknown. The final CDR3 position lacks the conserved phenylalanine or tryptophan, pointing to a likely read error.

This clonotype was sampled from a human donor in good health. Some libraries in this study had Jurkat cell RNA spiked in. The chain links TRBV13 to TRBJ1-6; 9 positions match TRBD1. Material: naive CD8+ T cells from blood, with Jurkat cell RNA spiked in. Subset noted: FACS-sorted CD8+CD4-CCR7+CD45RA+ naive T cells. CDR3 amino acids: CASSVAGTGNGSPLHL. The CDR3 coding sequence is TGTGCCAGCAGCGTCGCCGGGACAGGGAATGGTTCACCCCTCCACCTT.